This TCR beta chain emerged from a study of T-cell reconstitution after alpha-beta-depleted transplantation in children. It was with unique molecular identifiers that the TCRbeta library was prepared. TCRdb analysed the PCR reads with MiXCR anew, one entry per CDR3 protein. The sample shows about 440,000 distinct CDR3 sequences, approximately 41% of them seen only once. The junction had 1 base not matched to a gene; V was cut back by 4 bases and J by 2 bases. Germline V gene data show CDR1 as SQVTM and CDR2 as ANQGSEA. The CDR3 spans 12 residues. The chain is built from TRBV29-1 and TRBJ1-2, with TRBD1 matching over 7 bases. This receptor was obtained from a girl aged 2 to 9 with aplastic anemia, due to receive a stem cell transplant. This specimen was PBMCs, taken before TCRalphabeta/CD19-depleted stem cell transplant. The CDR3 DNA reads TGCAGCGTTGCACAGGGGAACTATGGCTACACCTTC. This translates into CSVAQGNYGYTF. The whole variable domain, remainder taken from reference TRBV29-1 and TRBJ1-2, is SAVISQKPSRDICQRGTSLTIQCQVDSQVTMMFWYRQQPGQSLTLIATANQGSEATYESGFVIDKFPISRPNLTFSTLTVSNMSPEDSSIYLCSVAQGNYGYTFGSGTRLTVV.